This is a list of T cell receptor beta chains from one sample in a study of blood T cell repertoires in COVID-19. Here immunoSEQ multiplex PCR was the method, and the copy in TCRdb shows in-frame clones only, minus some. The table includes hundreds of thousands of clones, about 80% detected once. The specimen sequenced was peripheral blood. These receptors came from an elderly woman with acute or convalescent COVID-19. Each CDR3 is given with its conserved first and last residue. Fields, in order: V gene, J gene, clone size, D gene, CDR3 protein, CDR3 DNA. The D gene is left open where the match is weak. Not every row has a clone size; where given, it reads once, few, many or a size class.

TRBV6-1	TRBJ1-5	-	TRBD1	CASSDSTGGVGNQPQHF	TGTGCCAGCAGTGATTCGACAGGGGGAGTCGGCAATCAGCCCCAGCATTTT
TRBV3-1/TRBV3-2	TRBJ1-5	-	-	CASSLGAKGDQPQHF	TGTGCCAGCAGTCTGGGAGCAAAGGGGGATCAGCCCCAGCATTTT
TRBV7-2	TRBJ2-7	-	TRBD2	CASRQRGGSYEQYF	TGTGCCAGCAGGCAGCGGGGGGGTAGCTACGAGCAGTACTTC
TRBV18	TRBJ1-2	once	-	CASSPSGEGFGYTF	TGTGCCAGCTCACCGTCAGGGGAAGGTTTTGGCTACACCTTC
TRBV5-6	TRBJ2-2	-	-	CASSLGFRRTGELFF	TGTGCCAGCAGCTTGGGGTTTCGGAGGACCGGGGAGCTGTTTTTT
TRBV5-1	TRBJ1-1	-	-	CASSSIGGGMNTEAFF	TGCGCCAGCAGCTCCATAGGAGGAGGCATGAACACTGAAGCTTTCTTT
TRBV19	TRBJ1-5	few	TRBD1	CASRPVGQGFQPQHF	TGTGCCAGTAGGCCCGTGGGACAGGGATTTCAGCCCCAGCATTTT
TRBV5-6	TRBJ2-6	-	TRBD1	CASSLLRDRDNSGANVLTF	TGTGCCAGCAGCCTCCTTAGGGACAGGGATAACTCTGGGGCCAACGTCCTGACTTTC
TRBV7-2	TRBJ2-7	-	TRBD1	CASSLTGGPREQYF	TGTGCCAGCAGCTTGACAGGGGGCCCCCGAGAGCAGTACTTC
TRBV7-2	TRBJ2-3	-	TRBD2	CASSFRRGGPGDTQYF	TGTGCCAGCAGCTTTAGGCGGGGGGGTCCCGGAGATACGCAGTATTTT
TRBV10-3	TRBJ2-3	-	-	CAISESPTDTQYF	TGTGCCATCAGTGAGTCCCCCACAGATACACAGTATTTT
TRBV2	TRBJ2-7	-	-	CASSPRSGSTYEQYF	TGTGCCAGCAGTCCGAGGAGCGGCTCCACCTACGAGCAGTACTTC
TRBV2	TRBJ2-3	-	TRBD2	CASSVGRETQYF	TGTGCCAGCAGTGTGGGGCGGGAGACGCAGTATTTT
TRBV5-5	TRBJ2-7	-	-	CASSVVDYYEQYF	TGTGCCAGCAGCGTCGTAGACTACTACGAGCAGTACTTC
TRBV19	TRBJ2-1	few	-	CASSIEASPGEQFF	TGTGCCAGTAGTATAGAGGCTAGCCCGGGTGAGCAGTTCTTC
TRBV5-6	TRBJ2-2	-	TRBD1	CASSLRGQEAGELFF	TGTGCCAGCAGCTTGCGGGGACAGGAAGCCGGGGAGCTGTTTTTT
TRBV9	TRBJ2-5	few	-	CASNANGLAQETQYF	TGTGCCAGCAACGCCAACGGGCTAGCGCAAGAGACCCAGTACTTC
TRBV19	TRBJ1-5	once	-	CASTTGGRRHPNQPQHF	TGTGCCAGTACCACCGGAGGGCGCAGACACCCGAATCAGCCCCAGCATTTT
TRBV4-2	TRBJ2-1	-	TRBD2	CASSPSTSGGYNEQFF	TGTGCCAGCAGCCCCTCGACTAGCGGGGGATACAATGAGCAGTTCTTC
TRBV3-1/TRBV3-2	TRBJ1-5	-	-	CASSHGWSNQPQHF	TGTGCCAGCAGCCACGGTTGGAGCAATCAGCCCCAGCATTTT
TRBV7-9	TRBJ1-1	-	-	CASSLLTGYVNTEAFF	TGTGCCAGCAGCCTCCTCACAGGGTATGTGAACACTGAAGCTTTCTTT
TRBV20-1	TRBJ1-2	-	-	CSASFLIPNYGYTF	TGCAGTGCTAGTTTCCTAATTCCCAACTATGGCTACACCTTC
TRBV7-9	TRBJ2-5	-	-	CASNLGGETQYF	TGTGCCAGCAATCTAGGGGGAGAGACCCAGTACTTC
TRBV19	TRBJ1-1	-	TRBD1	CASSPYRDRVLQGTEAFF	TGTGCCAGTAGTCCCTACCGGGACAGGGTTCTGCAGGGCACTGAAGCTTTCTTT
TRBV4-1	TRBJ1-2	-	TRBD1	CASSPGTGDFYGYTF	TGCGCCAGCAGCCCAGGGACAGGGGACTTCTATGGCTACACCTTC
TRBV5-4	TRBJ2-1	-	TRBD2	CASSKTSGQYNEQFF	TGTGCCAGCAGCAAGACTAGCGGACAGTACAATGAGCAGTTCTTC
TRBV5-6	TRBJ1-2	-	-	CASSLGRVVGGYTF	TGTGCCAGCAGCTTGGGCAGGGTAGTAGGTGGCTACACCTTC
TRBV12-3/TRBV12-4	TRBJ1-1	-	-	CASSRARNTEAFF	TGTGCCAGCAGCCGTGCGCGGAACACTGAAGCTTTCTTT
TRBV3-1/TRBV3-2	TRBJ1-3	-	-	CASSQELSSGNTIYF	TGTGCCAGCAGCCAAGAACTGAGCTCTGGAAACACCATATATTTT
TRBV4-1	TRBJ1-1	-	TRBD1	CASSLSGGVGAFF	TGCGCCAGCAGCCTTTCAGGGGGCGTGGGAGCTTTCTTT
TRBV30	TRBJ1-1	-	-	CAWRTQGMNTEAFF	TGTGCCTGGAGAACTCAGGGGATGAACACTGAAGCTTTCTTT